A single sample gave rise to the 21 T cell receptor beta chains below, sequenced in a study of T cells in Graves' hyperthyroidism and ophthalmopathy. Amplified TCR beta CDR3 regions came from RNA transcripts. An initial round of RT-PCR targeting the TCR CDR3 relied on the HTBI primer set. One entry per CDR3 protein results from TCRdb running MiXCR on the multiplex PCR reads. Of 300,000 or so distinct CDR3 sequences in the sample, 15% to 20% are singletons; the top ten hold about 50%. The specimen was blood. These receptors came from a woman in her fifties or sixties with Graves' ophthalmopathy.

In this sample, this clonotype turned up a few times. V is TRBV6-1 and J is TRBJ2-6; perhaps TRBD1 as D (6 bases). CDR3 length equals 15 residues. V shed 6 bases and J shed 0 bases, with 9 bases lying between them. Germline lookup yields CDR1 MNHNS and CDR2 SASEGT. This CDR3 reads CASRTGSSGANVLTF. DNA of the CDR3: TGTGCCAGCAGAACAGGGAGCTCTGGGGCCAACGTCCTGACTTTC.

The CDR3 nucleotides are TGCAGTGCTAGAGAACTCTTCGGGCCTAGCGGAGCAGGGATCCTCAATGGGGAGCAGTACTTC. Translated, it gives CSARELFGPSGAGILNGEQYF. This chain links TRBV20-1 with TRBJ2-7, with 7 bases matching TRBD2. Trimming cost V 0 bases and J 7 bases; bases outside gene matches: 30. Germline loops: CDR1 DFQATT, CDR2 SNEGSKA (reference sequence). This CDR3 is built from 21 residues.

This clonotype was observed many times. The chain employs TRBV28 and TRBJ2-7; 10 positions agree with TRBD2. CDR1 MDHEN and CDR2 SYDVKM come from the germline V gene. The V gene end was trimmed by 7 bases and the J gene end by 2 bases; junction bases not matched to a gene: 8. This CDR3 comprises 15 residues. The CDR3 DNA reads TGTGCCAGCACCCCTGGGACTAGCGCCACCTACGAGCAGTACTTC. Its translation is CASTPGTSATYEQYF.

This clonotype turned up a few times. The genes are TRBV6-2 or TRBV6-3 and TRBJ2-1; D gene unclear. This CDR3 has 14 residues. V was pared by 7 bases and J by 5 bases, with 15 bases between. Germline lookup yields CDR1 MNHEY and CDR2 SVGEGT. CDR3 in amino acids: CASTYGRADNEQFF. CDR3 nucleotide sequence: TGTGCCAGCACCTACGGCCGGGCCGACAATGAGCAGTTCTTC.

This clonotype was seen many times. The DNA of the CDR3 is TGTGCCACCAGTGATTTCGGCGAAGGCGAGCAGTACTTC. Its protein is CATSDFGEGEQYF. The genes are TRBV24-1 and TRBJ2-7; no clear D. CDR1 and CDR2 (germline): KGHDR, SFDVKD. The CDR3 covers 13 residues. The ends were cut back, 1 base at V and 6 bases at J, with 9 bases in the middle.

This clonotype was detected ten times or more. The V and J genes are TRBV6-1 and TRBJ2-3; possible D gene TRBD1, 5 bases. This CDR3 comprises 15 residues. CDR1 is MNHNS, CDR2 SASEGT, per germline. The V and J ends lost 5 bases and 4 bases respectively, with 16 bases between them. DNA for the CDR3: TGTGCCAGCAGTCAGACCCAGCAGGGCCCAGATACGCAGTATTTT. It translates to CASSQTQQGPDTQYF.

This sequence joins TRBV6-1 and TRBJ1-1; TRBD1 matches 9 bases. This CDR3 spans 14 amino acids. From germline, CDR1 is MNHNS and CDR2 SASEGT. With V trimmed by 7 bases and J by 5 bases, 8 bases remained unmatched. The CDR3 coding sequence is TGTGCCAGCAACGACAGGGGGGTTGGAACTGAAGCTTTCTTT. Protein: CASNDRGVGTEAFF.

This clonotype was seen repeatedly, ten times or more. The CDR3 nucleotides read TGTGCCAGCAGCCCTCCGAGCAGGGGCAATCAGCCCCAGCATTTT. The encoded protein is CASSPPSRGNQPQHF. V and J are TRBV28 and TRBJ1-5; maybe TRBD1 (5 bases). There are 15 residues in the CDR3. V lost 6 bases and J 2 bases, leaving 14 bases between the germline ends. Germline CDR1 and CDR2: MDHEN and SYDVKM. The whole variable domain, remainder taken from reference TRBV28 and TRBJ1-5, is DVKVTQSSRYLVKRTGEKVFLECVQDMDHENMFWYRQDPGLGLRLIYFSYDVKMKEKGDIPEGYSVSREKKERFSLILESASTNQTSMYLCASSPPSRGNQPQHFGDGTRLSIL.

The table lists this clonotype with many counts. V usage is TRBV6-1 and J usage is TRBJ2-7; no clear D. CDR1 is MNHNS, CDR2 SASEGT, per germline. The CDR3 covers 13 residues. V was cut by 5 bases and J by 8 bases, with 16 bases left in between. CDR3 amino acids: CASSFNGRPQQYF. The CDR3 nucleotides read TGTGCCAGCAGTTTCAACGGACGGCCCCAGCAGTACTTC.

This chain links TRBV9 with TRBJ1-4, with D tentatively TRBD1 (6 bases). Looked up from germline, CDR1 is SGDLS and CDR2 is YYNGEE. The V gene lost 4 bases and the J gene lost 6 bases, with 13 bases spanning the gap. The CDR3 has 14 amino acids. The CDR3 DNA reads TGTGCCAGCAGCTCACACGGGACACATGAAAAACTGTTTTTT. Its translation: CASSSHGTHEKLFF.

In its sample, this clonotype was seen a few times. The chain employs TRBV9 and TRBJ2-2, with D uncertain. This CDR3 region has 16 residues. Germline CDR1 reads SGDLS; CDR2 reads YYNGEE. The V end lost 3 bases, the J end lost 0 bases, and 12 bases lay between the germline ends. CDR3 nucleotides: TGTGCCAGCAGCGCCCTTGGCTTTACGAACACCGGGGAGCTGTTTTTT. Translated: CASSALGFTNTGELFF.

This clonotype was seen at least ten times. This sequence joins TRBV28 and TRBJ1-5; no clear D. The CDR3 totals 12 residues. The germline gives CDR1 MDHEN, CDR2 SYDVKM. Trimming removed 3 bases from V and 5 bases from J, with 5 bases in between. This CDR3 is CASSLRYQPQHF. The CDR3 nucleotides read TGTGCCAGCAGTTTGAGGTATCAGCCCCAGCATTTT.

This clonotype was seen at least ten times. The CDR3 region is CASSPLGRQEKLFF. CDR3 bases: TGTGCCAGCTCACCACTGGGGAGGCAGGAAAAACTGTTTTTT. The chain recombines TRBV18 with TRBJ1-4; D is uncertain. This CDR3 spans 14 amino acids. Germline loops: CDR1 KGHSH, CDR2 LQKENI. V shed 1 base and J shed 8 bases, with 11 bases lying between them.

The rearrangement links TRBV5-1 to TRBJ2-5; TRBD1 agrees at 7 bases. The CDR3 consists of 15 residues. The ends lost 3 bases at V and 4 bases at J; junction bases unmatched: 9. The germline V gene encodes CDR1 SGHRS and CDR2 YFSETQ. CDR3 coding DNA: TGCGCCAGCAGCTATCCAACAGGGGTAGGAGAGACCCAGTACTTC. This codes for CASSYPTGVGETQYF.

This clonotype was seen ten or more times. The chain recombines TRBV20-1 with TRBJ2-7; 8 bases are a match to TRBD1. V shed 4 bases and J 5 bases; nucleotides not matched to a gene: 7. The CDR3 is 13 residues long. Germline assignment: CDR1 DFQATT and CDR2 SNEGSKA (reference sequence). This CDR3 is CSATRDRPDEQYF. CDR3 bases: TGCAGTGCTACCCGGGACAGGCCCGACGAGCAGTACTTC.

The V and J genes are TRBV10-1 and TRBJ1-5, with TRBD1 as a possible D gene (6 bases). Trimming removed 10 bases from V and 3 bases from J, with 19 bases in between. Germline lookup yields CDR1 WNHNN and CDR2 SYGVQD (reference sequence). The CDR3 runs 15 residues. This CDR3 is CATPRGGNVNQPQHF. CDR3 nucleotide sequence: TGCGCCACCCCCCGAGGGGGTAACGTCAATCAGCCCCAGCATTTT.

This clonotype was counted a single time. V gene TRBV15 combines with J gene TRBJ2-5; 9 nucleotides agree with TRBD1. The CDR3 loop spans 13 amino acids. J was trimmed by 14 bases and V by 0 bases; bases with no gene match: 7. Looked up from germline, CDR1 is LNHNV and CDR2 is YYDKDF (reference sequence). This chain's CDR3 is CATSRDPDRGYYF. The DNA of the CDR3 is TGTGCCACCAGCAGAGATCCGGACAGGGGCTACTACTTC.

This clonotype was detected ten times or more. The CDR3 loop is CASSLTGSRSTEAFF. CDR3 nucleotides: TGTGCCAGCAGCCTTACAGGGTCGCGGAGCACTGAAGCTTTCTTT. The V call is TRBV6-2 or TRBV6-3, the J call TRBJ1-1; a possible D gene is TRBD1 (6 bases). The CDR3 is 15 amino acids. Per the germline V gene, CDR1 is MNHEY and CDR2 is SVGEGT. V lost 6 bases to trimming and J lost 4 bases, with 18 bases between them.

The chain has TRBV12-3 or TRBV12-4 and TRBJ2-3; TRBD2 matches at 16 bases. CDR3 length: 20 amino acids. V lost 6 bases to trimming and J lost 7 bases; unmatched junction nucleotides: 19. In DNA, the CDR3 is TGTGCCAGCAGCCTAAGGGGACTAGCGGGGGGGCTCCACACACGATATACGCAGTATTTT. Encoded protein: CASSLRGLAGGLHTRYTQYF.

This clonotype has more than one count but fewer than ten. V is TRBV24-1 and J is TRBJ2-2; D remains ambiguous. The germline V and J ends were trimmed by 1 base and 5 bases, with 10 bases remaining between them. Germline assignment: CDR1 KGHDR and CDR2 SFDVKD. This CDR3 is 15 amino acids long. The CDR3 is CATSDFTVPTGELFF. Here the CDR3 DNA reads TGTGCCACCAGTGATTTTACAGTTCCTACCGGGGAGCTGTTTTTT.

The rearrangement joins TRBV10-3 to TRBJ2-1, with D possibly being TRBD1 (5 bases). CDR1 is ENHRY, CDR2 SYGVKD, per germline. The V and J ends lost 7 bases and 5 bases respectively, with 12 bases between them. There are 13 residues in the CDR3. CDR3 nucleotide sequence: TGTGCCATCATGGGCAGGGAACACAATGAGCAGTTCTTC. Translated: CAIMGREHNEQFF.